One sample yielded the 28 T cell receptor beta chains listed below, sequenced in a study of cytomegalovirus exposure and HLA in healthy donors. The study ran its PCR with 60 Vbeta and 13 Jbeta primers. Clones were sequenced by immunoSEQ multiplex PCR, and TCRdb holds only the in-frame ones, with some missing. The sample's table shows around 100,000 clones. The material sequenced was PBMCs. These receptors all come from a man between 50 and 59 years old in good health and CMV-seronegative.

The rearrangement links TRBV5-1 to TRBJ2-1, with unresolved D. V lost 0 bases and J 0 bases, leaving 10 bases between the germline ends. The CDR3 runs 16 residues. Germline V lookup: CDR1 SGHRS, CDR2 YFSETQ. CDR3 sequence: CASSLGALPSYNEQFF. CDR3 in DNA: TGCGCCAGCAGCTTGGGTGCGCTTCCCTCCTACAATGAGCAGTTCTTC.

The chain uses TRBV19 and TRBJ1-1; D gene uncertain. Trimming stripped 5 bases from V and 5 bases from J, with 15 bases between. The V gene's germline CDR1 is LNHDA and CDR2 SQIVND (reference sequence). The length of the CDR3 is 14 residues. CDR3 residues: CASSPIPGSTEAFF. The CDR3 nucleotides are TGTGCCAGTAGTCCGATCCCAGGTTCGACTGAAGCTTTCTTT.

CDR3 amino acids: CASSPAVEPNTGELFF. CDR3 in DNA: TGTGCCAGCAGCCCGGCGGTGGAGCCGAACACCGGGGAGCTGTTTTTT. The V and J genes are TRBV11-2 and TRBJ2-2; D remains ambiguous. CDR1 is SGHAT and CDR2 is FQNNGV in the germline V gene. V lost 5 bases and J 0 bases, leaving 13 bases between the germline ends. The CDR3 has 16 residues.

The V call is TRBV4-1, the J call TRBJ2-4, with D possibly TRBD1 on 5 matching bases. The germline V gene has CDR1 MGHRA and CDR2 YSYEKL. This CDR3 has 16 amino acids. The V gene lost 0 bases and the J gene lost 7 bases, with 16 bases spanning the gap. CDR3 nucleotides: TGCGCCAGCAGCCAAGATTATACAACAGGTGGGAACATTCAGTACTTC. Amino acids: CASSQDYTTGGNIQYF.

CDR3 loop: CASSLFGGLAGYTGELFF. CDR3 DNA sequence: TGTGCCAGCAGTTTATTTGGTGGACTAGCGGGTTACACCGGGGAGCTGTTTTTT. This chain joins TRBV27 and TRBJ2-2; 11 bases agree with TRBD2. With V trimmed by 1 base and J by 3 bases, 7 bases remained unmatched. The CDR3 extends over 18 amino acids. Germline CDR1 and CDR2: MNHEY and SMNVEV (reference sequence).

The chain combines TRBV11-3 with TRBJ2-2; 11 bases fit TRBD2. The trim removed 4 bases at V and 6 bases at J, leaving 10 bases unmatched. CDR3 size: 17 residues. Germline CDR1 SGHNT, CDR2 YENEEA. This chain's CDR3 is CASSSLTSGINPGELFF. In DNA form, the CDR3 reads TGTGCCAGCAGCTCCTTGACTAGCGGGATTAACCCCGGGGAGCTGTTTTTT.

The V gene is TRBV9, the J gene TRBJ2-1; a possible D gene is TRBD2 (6 bases). Germline V gene data show CDR1 as SGDLS and CDR2 as YYNGEE. Trimming removed 0 bases from V and 10 bases from J, with 17 bases in between. CDR3 size: 15 residues. CDR3 residues: CASSVVADWLEEQFF. In DNA, the CDR3 is TGTGCCAGCAGCGTAGTAGCGGACTGGCTAGAAGAGCAGTTCTTC.

The chain has TRBV7-9 and TRBJ2-7; 9 bases fit TRBD1. The CDR3 totals 15 residues. Germline V gene data show CDR1 as SEHNR and CDR2 as FQNEAQ (reference sequence). V lost 1 base to trimming and J lost 3 bases; unmatched junction nucleotides: 4. Here the CDR3 DNA reads TGTGCCAGCAGCTTAGACAGGGGGCTTATCTACGAGCAGTACTTC. Protein: CASSLDRGLIYEQYF.

The chain combines TRBV29-1 with TRBJ1-1, with TRBD1 identical over 11 bases. Looked up from germline, CDR1 is SQVTM and CDR2 is ANQGSEA. V lost 4 bases and J lost 3; bases outside the gene matches: 7. This CDR3 has 15 amino acids. CDR3 in amino acids: CSVALRTGGYTEAFF. In DNA, the CDR3 is TGCAGCGTTGCTTTAAGGACAGGGGGCTACACTGAAGCTTTCTTT.

This chain connects TRBV4-3 to TRBJ2-7; TRBD1 matches at 12 bases. The CDR3 contains 17 residues. After removal of 1 base from V and 5 bases from J, the junction contained 9 bases not matched to a gene. Germline lookup yields CDR1 LGHNA and CDR2 YSLEER. CDR3 loop: CASSQALPGQGAHEQYF. CDR3 in DNA: TGCGCCAGCAGCCAAGCTCTCCCGGGACAGGGGGCCCACGAGCAGTACTTC.

The chain has TRBV18 and TRBJ1-4; 8 bases map to TRBD1. CDR3 length equals 15 residues. V was clipped by 4 bases and J by 2 bases; unmatched bases: 3. Germline CDR1 KGHSH, CDR2 LQKENI. CDR3 nucleotide sequence: TGTGCCAGCTCACTCGGACAGGGTACTAATGAAAAACTGTTTTTT. Its translation is CASSLGQGTNEKLFF.

The CDR3 region has the DNA TGTGCCAGCAGTAGTCGGAAAAGCTCAGGCTCCTACAATGAGCAGTTCTTC. This translates into CASSSRKSSGSYNEQFF. The rearrangement links TRBV7-9 to TRBJ2-1; no firm D call. CDR1 and CDR2 (germline): SEHNR, FQNEAQ (reference sequence). V lost 6 bases and J lost 0, with 18 bases in between. This CDR3 is 17 amino acids long.

The J gene is TRBJ1-1, the V gene TRBV16, with a possible D match to TRBD1 (6 bases). Trimming cost V 8 bases and J 0 bases, with 19 bases left between them. CDR3 length equals 16 residues. Germline lookup yields CDR1 KGHSY and CDR2 FQNENV. CDR3 amino acids: CASFPSPGHMNTEAFF. In DNA, the CDR3 is TGTGCCAGCTTTCCCTCTCCGGGACATATGAACACTGAAGCTTTCTTT.

This chain uses TRBV4-3 with TRBJ1-3; possible D gene TRBD1, 6 bases. Germline CDR1 reads LGHNA; CDR2 reads YSLEER. V lost 0 bases to trimming and J lost 8 bases, with 14 bases between them. The CDR3 is 15 residues long. The CDR3 is CASSQDDRTFYTIYF. The DNA of the CDR3 is TGCGCCAGCAGCCAAGACGACAGGACCTTTTACACCATATATTTT.

The chain employs TRBV6-1 and TRBJ1-5; 8 positions agree with TRBD1. CDR3 length equals 14 residues. Germline trimming cut 6 bases from V and 5 bases from J; bases unmatched to any gene: 6. Germline V lookup: CDR1 MNHNS, CDR2 SASEGT. The CDR3 sequence: CASSGQGVHQPQHF. CDR3 nucleotides: TGTGCCAGCAGCGGACAGGGCGTTCATCAGCCCCAGCATTTT.

J is TRBJ1-2 and V is TRBV18, with TRBD1 matching over 7 bases. This CDR3 region has 15 residues. Losses at the gene ends were 5 bases for V and 3 bases for J; bases not matched to a gene: 9. The germline CDR1 and CDR2 sequences are KGHSH and LQKENI. Written as DNA, the CDR3 is TGTGCCAGCTCATCAACCTTGGACAGGCACTATGGCTACACCTTC. Amino acid sequence: CASSSTLDRHYGYTF.

The CDR3 loop is CASKSSYEQYF. In DNA form, the CDR3 reads TGTGCCAGCAAGAGCTCCTACGAGCAGTACTTC. V and J are TRBV28 and TRBJ2-7, with no clear D. CDR1 is MDHEN, CDR2 SYDVKM, per germline. V shed 7 bases and J shed 0 bases, with 4 bases lying between them. This CDR3 contains 11 residues. Based on the CDR3 plus reference TRBV28 and TRBJ2-7, the full variable domain is DVKVTQSSRYLVKRTGEKVFLECVQDMDHENMFWYRQDPGLGLRLIYFSYDVKMKEKGDIPEGYSVSREKKERFSLILESASTNQTSMYLCASKSSYEQYFGPGTRLTVT.

The chain recombines TRBV5-5 with TRBJ1-5; 9 bases agree with TRBD1. The germline gives CDR1 SGHKS, CDR2 YYEKEE (reference sequence). The V and J ends lost 3 bases and 7 bases, in that order; junction bases with no gene match: 5. CDR3 size: 14 residues. CDR3 sequence (DNA): TGTGCCAGCAGCTCCGGGACAGGGATCCAGCCCCAGCATTTT. This encodes CASSSGTGIQPQHF.

This chain connects TRBV9 to TRBJ1-1; the D is unclear. The CDR3 spans 13 residues. V was shortened by 3 bases and J by 1 base, with 7 bases between the two germline ends. The germline V gene has CDR1 SGDLS and CDR2 YYNGEE. The CDR3, as DNA: TGTGCCAGCAGCGCCCACAGGAACACTGAAGCTTTCTTT. This sequence encodes CASSAHRNTEAFF.

The V gene is TRBV7-2, the J gene TRBJ2-6; D may be TRBD2 (6 bases). Trimming shortened V by 10 bases and J by 2 bases, and 12 bases separated the two germline ends. CDR3 size: 14 residues. Per germline, CDR1 SGHTA and CDR2 FQGNSA. CDR3 in amino acids: CANARGTGANVLTF. Written as DNA, the CDR3 is TGTGCCAACGCTCGCGGGACTGGGGCCAACGTCCTGACTTTC.

The chain couples TRBV6-5 to TRBJ2-1; D uncertain. Germline V lookup: CDR1 MNHEY, CDR2 SVGAGI. The CDR3 spans 11 residues. Trimming left V 2 bases short and J 9 bases short, with 5 bases between. DNA for the CDR3: TGTGCCAGCAGTTACGGCCGTGAGCAGTTCTTC. It yields the protein CASSYGREQFF.

This sequence joins TRBV15 and TRBJ1-1, with D uncertain. The CDR3 extends over 12 amino acids. Per the germline V gene, CDR1 is LNHNV and CDR2 is YYDKDF (reference sequence). Trimming took off 0 bases at V and 5 bases at J, with 4 bases between the two ends. The DNA for the CDR3 is TGTGCCACCAGCAGAGATTATACTGAAGCTTTCTTT. Its translation: CATSRDYTEAFF.

The chain employs TRBV19 and TRBJ2-5; 7 bases match TRBD1. The CDR3 runs 16 residues. V lost 8 bases to trimming and J lost 2 bases; unmatched junction nucleotides: 14. Germline CDR1 LNHDA, CDR2 SQIVND (reference sequence). The DNA of the CDR3 is TGTGCCAGTTCCCTTAGGTTGCCGGGACAGCAAGAGACCCAGTACTTC. Amino acids: CASSLRLPGQQETQYF.

The chain uses TRBV7-2 and TRBJ2-5; a possible D gene is TRBD1 (5 bases). V lost 4 bases to trimming and J lost 0 bases, with 18 bases between them. The CDR3 covers 17 residues. Germline lookup yields CDR1 SGHTA and CDR2 FQGNSA. In nucleotides, the CDR3 is TGTGCCAGCAGCTCTCCTTTGGGGCAGAGGTACCAAGAGACCCAGTACTTC. Its protein product is CASSSPLGQRYQETQYF.

The rearrangement joins TRBV21-1 to TRBJ1-2; TRBD1 was called by the table and not checked on the DNA. TRBV21-1 is classified as a pseudogene. The CDR3 is 14 residues long. The CDR3 loop reads CASNGQSANYGYTF. CDR3 in DNA: TGTGCCAGCAACGGACAGTCAGCTAACTATGGCTACACCTTC.

V and J are TRBV7-8 and TRBJ1-1; 7 bases agree with TRBD1. Losses at the gene ends were 5 bases for V and 1 base for J; bases not matched to a gene: 7. The CDR3 has 15 amino acids. CDR1 SGHVS and CDR2 FQNEAQ come from the germline V gene. The CDR3 loop is CASSPRGTENTEAFF. The CDR3, as DNA: TGTGCCAGCAGCCCCAGGGGGACAGAGAACACTGAAGCTTTCTTT.

This rearrangement joins TRBV29-1 to TRBJ1-1; no reliable D call. CDR1 and CDR2 (germline): SQVTM, ANQGSEA. The CDR3 is 14 amino acids. V was clipped by 4 bases and J by 0 bases, with 12 bases between them. In DNA, the CDR3 is TGCAGCGTTGCTCAAAACAGACTGAACACTGAAGCTTTCTTT. This gives the protein CSVAQNRLNTEAFF.

The rearrangement uses TRBV14 and TRBJ1-2, with D perhaps matching TRBD1 (5 bases). CDR3 size: 15 residues. V shed 4 bases and J shed 5 bases, with 17 bases lying between them. The V gene's germline CDR1 is SGHDN and CDR2 FVKESK. Here the CDR3 DNA reads TGTGCCAGCAGCCCTACGGCAGGGAATTTGTATGGCTACACCTTC. It specifies CASSPTAGNLYGYTF.